This T cell receptor beta chain came from a study of T cell repertoires in cytomegalovirus infection. CDR3 size: 14 residues. V shed 5 bases and J 3 bases; nucleotides not matched to a gene: 3. Germline lookup yields CDR1 MDHEN and CDR2 SYDVKM. TCRdb re-analysed the reads in MiXCR, keeping a single row per CDR3 protein. The repertoire holds around 770,000 distinct CDR3 sequences, with roughly 29% as singletons. This clonotype was detected a few times. Its specificity is unknown. This chain connects TRBV28 to TRBJ1-4, with 7 bases lining up with TRBD1. Sequenced material: cultured CD8+ T cells from PBMCs, taken from culture after CMV antigen stimulation. The clonotype was recovered from a human donor in good health (CMV status not recorded). Some clones in this sample may be carry-over from other donors' samples. CDR3 protein: CASSMTGPNEKLFF. The CDR3 DNA sequence: TGTGCCAGCAGTATGACAGGGCCTAATGAAAAACTGTTTTTT.